The 5 T cell receptor beta chains presented below share a single source sample, sequenced in a study of T-cell reconstitution after alpha-beta-depleted transplantation in children. Researchers prepared the TCRbeta library using unique molecular identifiers, the study reports. One entry per CDR3 protein results from TCRdb running MiXCR on the PCR reads. Of almost 600,000 distinct CDR3 sequences detected, around 27% appear once; the ten largest clones hold under 45%. This sample comprised PBMCs, obtained before TCRalphabeta/CD19-depleted stem cell transplant. The receptors derive from a boy in the first two years of life with Wiskott-Aldrich syndrome, due to receive a stem cell transplant.

The chain is built from TRBV7-9 and TRBJ1-1; D remains ambiguous. The CDR3 totals 14 residues. V was clipped by 2 bases and J by 1 base, with 8 bases between them. Germline loops: CDR1 SEHNR, CDR2 FQNEAQ (reference sequence). The chain's CDR3 is CASSLFEGNTEAFF. CDR3 sequence (DNA): TGTGCCAGCAGCTTATTCGAGGGGAACACTGAAGCTTTCTTT.

The rearrangement joins TRBV7-9 to TRBJ2-7, with D perhaps matching TRBD1 (5 bases). This CDR3 region has 15 residues. Germline V gene lookup returns CDR1 SEHNR and CDR2 FQNEAQ (reference sequence). V was clipped by 2 bases and J by 2 bases, with 13 bases between them. CDR3 in DNA: TGTGCCAGCAGCTTATTCGGAGACAGAGCCTACGAGCAGTACTTC. Translating it yields CASSLFGDRAYEQYF.

The chain uses TRBV7-3 and TRBJ2-5, with D perhaps TRBD1 or TRBD2 (5 bases each). CDR1 and CDR2 from the germline V gene are SGHTA and FQGTGA. This CDR3 contains 14 residues. V was cut by 5 bases and J by 7 bases, with 17 bases left in between. CDR3 sequence (DNA): TGTGCCAGCAGCCCTTCCGGGACCCCCGGGACCCAGTACTTC. Amino acid sequence: CASSPSGTPGTQYF.

The rearrangement links TRBV6-5 to TRBJ2-2; D remains ambiguous. V was trimmed by 4 bases and J by 8 bases, leaving 8 bases between them. Germline CDR1 is MNHEY and CDR2 is SVGAGI. CDR3 size: 12 residues. DNA for the CDR3: TGTGCCAGCAGTTCCTACCGGGGGGAGCTGTTTTTT. Its translation is CASSSYRGELFF.

This clonotype has ten or more counts. An end of the junction differs from the germline gene, which may be a read error. This sequence joins TRBV5-1 and TRBJ2-5; TRBD2 agrees at 10 bases. CDR1 is SGHRS and CDR2 is YFSETQ in the germline V gene. This CDR3 contains 15 residues. CDR3 in amino acids: CASSLVGLAEETQYF. For the CDR3, the DNA is TGTGCCAGCAGCTTAGTAGGACTAGCGGAAGAGACCCAGTACTTC.